These T cell receptor beta chains were read from a single sample in a study of blood T cell repertoires in COVID-19. Assay used: immunoSEQ multiplex PCR; TCRdb lists only in-frame clones, some missing. This table has about 69,000 clones, roughly 79% appearing once. Sequencing used peripheral blood. These receptor sequences come from a man aged 55 to 70 with acute or convalescent COVID-19. Both conserved end residues are part of each CDR3. The D gene is left open where the match is weak. Size values are once, few and many counts, or a class for expanded clones, and some rows have none.

d_call,j_call,clone_size,v_call,cdr3_aa,cdr3_nt
TRBD1,TRBJ2-7,.,TRBV7-2,CASSFDRGEQYF,TGTGCCAGCAGCTTCGACAGGGGCGAGCAGTACTTC
.,TRBJ1-2,.,TRBV6-5,CASSLDSLYGYTF,TGTGCCAGCAGTCTCGACAGTCTCTATGGCTACACCTTC
.,TRBJ1-1,.,TRBV5-1,CASSPTRNTEAFF,TGCGCCAGCAGCCCCACTCGGAACACTGAAGCTTTCTTT
.,TRBJ2-1,.,TRBV27,CASSLSSAAGEQFF,TGTGCCAGCAGTTTATCTTCGGCGGCAGGGGAGCAGTTCTTC
.,TRBJ1-2,.,TRBV18,CASSDQNSGNYGYTF,TGTGCCAGCTCGGACCAGAACTCGGGGAACTATGGCTACACCTTC
.,TRBJ1-4,.,TRBV28,CASSLPTATNEKLFF,TGTGCCAGCAGTCTACCGACAGCAACTAATGAAAAACTGTTTTTT
.,TRBJ2-1,.,TRBV18,CASSPPRPGDNEQFF,TGTGCCAGCTCACCTCCTCGACCGGGGGACAATGAGCAGTTCTTC
.,TRBJ1-5,.,TRBV16,CASSQVQGGQPQHF,TGTGCCAGCAGCCAAGTCCAGGGAGGACAGCCCCAGCATTTT
.,TRBJ2-5,.,TRBV6-5,CASTRGGETQYF,TGTGCCAGCACGCGGGGTGGGGAGACCCAGTACTTC
TRBD1,TRBJ2-1,once,TRBV9,CASRGQGEYNEQFF,TGTGCCAGCAGGGGACAGGGCGAATACAATGAGCAGTTCTTC
TRBD1,TRBJ2-2,.,TRBV19,CASTWTGVTGELFF,TGTGCCAGTACTTGGACAGGGGTCACCGGGGAGCTGTTTTTT
TRBD2,TRBJ2-1,.,TRBV7-6,CASSFSTSGGYNEQFF,TGTGCCAGCAGCTTCTCTACTAGCGGGGGCTACAATGAGCAGTTCTTC
.,TRBJ1-2,.,TRBV6-2/TRBV6-3,CASSLDSYGYTF,TGTGCCAGCAGTCTGGACAGCTATGGCTACACCTTC
TRBD1,TRBJ1-5,once,TRBV6-5,CASSAQGARQPQHF,TGTGCCAGCAGCGCCCAGGGGGCAAGGCAGCCCCAGCATTTT
.,TRBJ1-6,once,TRBV7-2,CASSLFGGGGSSYNSPLHF,TGTGCCAGCAGCTTATTCGGGGGTGGAGGGAGCTCCTATAATTCACCCCTCCACTTT
.,TRBJ1-2,.,TRBV19,CASNPRTVGNYGYTF,TGTGCCAGTAACCCAAGGACAGTCGGGAACTATGGCTACACCTTC
.,TRBJ1-1,.,TRBV27,CASSLQVRNTEAFF,TGTGCCAGCAGTTTACAGGTTCGGAACACTGAAGCTTTCTTT
.,TRBJ1-6,.,TRBV5-8,CASSLRQATPPLHF,TGTGCCAGCAGCTTACGACAGGCAACCCCCCCCCTCCACTTT
TRBD2,TRBJ2-2,.,TRBV7-3,CATRLAVNTGELFF,TGTGCCACCAGACTAGCGGTTAACACCGGGGAGCTGTTTTTT
TRBD1,TRBJ2-4,.,TRBV2,CASKGQGLAKNIQYF,TGTGCCAGCAAGGGACAGGGGCTAGCCAAAAACATTCAGTACTTC
.,TRBJ2-5,.,TRBV10-1,CASSELQGQETQYF,TGCGCCAGCAGTGAACTGCAGGGACAAGAGACCCAGTACTTC
.,TRBJ1-3,.,TRBV5-1,CASSLGDTAGNTIYF,TGCGCCAGCAGCTTGGGGGACACCGCTGGAAACACCATATATTTT
.,TRBJ1-6,.,TRBV11-2,CASSLVSRGGSPLHF,TGTGCCAGCAGCTTAGTGAGTAGGGGAGGTTCACCCCTCCACTTT
TRBD1,TRBJ1-1,once,TRBV6-5,CASSYSTGRDTEAFF,TGTGCCAGCAGTTACTCGACAGGGCGGGACACTGAAGCTTTCTTT
.,TRBJ1-4,.,TRBV6-6,CASTRGEKLFF,TGTGCCAGTACACGAGGGGAAAAACTGTTTTTT
TRBD1,TRBJ1-2,.,TRBV4-2,CASSQDVGRGDYGYTF,TGTGCCAGCAGCCAAGATGTGGGCAGGGGGGACTATGGCTACACCTTC
TRBD1,TRBJ1-6,.,TRBV19,CASSRQGVDSPLHF,TGTGCCAGTAGTCGACAGGGGGTCGATTCACCCCTCCACTTT
.,TRBJ2-3,.,TRBV4-3,CASSQDLRRISTDTQYF,TGCGCCAGCAGCCAAGATCTGAGGCGGATTAGCACAGATACGCAGTATTTT
TRBD2,TRBJ2-1,.,TRBV5-8,CASSLPGEGHNEQFF,TGTGCCAGCAGCTTGCCGGGGGAGGGTCACAATGAGCAGTTCTTC
TRBD2,TRBJ2-5,few,TRBV15,CATSTSTSGGPQETQYF,TGTGCCACCAGCACCTCTACTAGCGGGGGGCCCCAAGAGACCCAGTACTTC
.,TRBJ1-2,.,TRBV2,CASRAGYGYTF,TGTGCCAGCAGGGCAGGGTATGGCTACACCTTC
.,TRBJ2-7,once,TRBV7-2,CASSFIRGSDEQYF,TGTGCCAGCAGTTTCATACGGGGTTCCGACGAGCAGTACTTC
.,TRBJ1-5,once,TRBV5-1,CASSLNEGQPQHF,TGCGCCAGCAGCTTAAACGAGGGTCAGCCCCAGCATTTT
.,TRBJ2-1,.,TRBV7-9,CAIARGALREQFF,TGTGCCATTGCCAGGGGCGCCCTAAGAGAGCAGTTCTTC
TRBD1,TRBJ1-1,.,TRBV27,CASSPRDRRLNTEAFF,TGTGCCAGCAGTCCCAGGGACAGGCGGCTTAACACTGAAGCTTTCTTT
.,TRBJ2-7,few,TRBV21-1,CASSKGYPVTGNYEQYF,TGTGCCAGCAGCAAAGGTTACCCAGTGACAGGGAACTACGAGCAGTACTTC
TRBD1,TRBJ1-1,.,TRBV4-3,CASSRTQGARTEAFF,TGCGCCAGCAGCAGAACACAGGGGGCGAGAACTGAAGCTTTCTTT
TRBD1,TRBJ1-2,.,TRBV7-2,CASSGGQGGIYGYTF,TGTGCCAGCAGCGGAGGACAGGGAGGGATCTATGGCTACACCTTC
.,TRBJ2-5,.,TRBV5-1,CASSLERGGKETQYF,TGCGCCAGCAGCTTGGAGCGTGGCGGGAAAGAGACCCAGTACTTC
.,TRBJ1-2,.,TRBV19,CASSSQGFGYTF,TGTGCCAGTAGTTCGCAGGGGTTTGGCTACACCTTC
.,TRBJ2-5,.,TRBV7-2,CASSFQGFQETQYF,TGTGCCAGCAGCTTTCAGGGTTTCCAAGAGACCCAGTACTTC
.,TRBJ2-3,.,TRBV3-1/TRBV3-2,CASSRRTSTDTQYF,TGTGCCAGCAGCCGACGGACTAGCACAGATACGCAGTATTTT
.,TRBJ1-2,.,TRBV18,CASSPPTQGGSYGYTF,TGTGCCAGCTCACCACCGACCCAGGGCGGGAGCTATGGCTACACCTTC
.,TRBJ2-6,.,TRBV13,CASSLEGSGANVLTF,TGTGCCAGCAGCTTAGAGGGGTCTGGGGCCAACGTCCTGACTTTC
TRBD1,TRBJ1-4,.,TRBV7-2,CASSTRTGWWRSTNEKLFF,TGTGCCAGCAGCACCCGGACAGGGTGGTGGCGCTCGACTAATGAAAAACTGTTTTTT
TRBD1,TRBJ2-7,.,TRBV27,CASTPGTGRYEQYF,TGTGCCAGCACCCCAGGGACAGGCCGTTACGAGCAGTACTTC
TRBD1,TRBJ1-6,.,TRBV18,CASSLTPGQAGDSPLHF,TGTGCCAGCTCACTTACACCGGGACAGGCAGGGGATTCACCCCTCCACTTT
.,TRBJ1-2,few,TRBV7-8,CASSLGVRDGYTF,TGTGCCAGCAGCTTAGGGGTTCGGGATGGCTACACCTTC
.,TRBJ1-6,few,TRBV5-5,CASSFSGGDSPLHF,TGTGCCAGCAGCTTTTCCGGGGGTGATTCACCCCTCCACTTT
.,TRBJ1-3,.,TRBV27,CASRLSGNSGNTIYF,TGTGCCAGCAGACTTTCGGGAAACTCTGGAAACACCATATATTTT
.,TRBJ1-4,.,TRBV25-1,CASTPGKANEKLFF,TGTGCCAGCACCCCAGGGAAGGCTAATGAAAAACTGTTTTTT
.,TRBJ2-5,.,TRBV3-1/TRBV3-2,CASSQAGFRGETQYF,TGTGCCAGCAGCCAAGCGGGTTTTAGAGGGGAGACCCAGTACTTC
TRBD1,TRBJ2-5,once,TRBV7-6,CASSLGDSQETQYF,TGTGCCAGCAGCTTGGGGGACAGCCAAGAGACCCAGTACTTC
TRBD1,TRBJ1-5,.,TRBV19,CASSITGGVGEPQHF,TGTGCCAGTAGTATAACAGGGGGCGTCGGGGAGCCCCAGCATTTT
.,TRBJ1-2,.,TRBV10-1,CASSESFRTSARSYGYTF,TGCGCCAGCAGTGAGTCTTTTAGGACTTCCGCCCGAAGCTATGGCTACACCTTC
.,TRBJ1-1,.,TRBV6-5,CASRGGLSKGAFF,TGTGCCAGCAGAGGCGGGCTCTCAAAAGGAGCTTTCTTT
TRBD1,TRBJ1-1,.,TRBV6-5,CASFQPGTVNTEAFF,TGTGCCAGCTTCCAACCCGGGACAGTGAACACTGAAGCTTTCTTT
TRBD1,TRBJ1-2,.,TRBV18,CASSPETTGLYGYTF,TGTGCCAGCTCACCAGAAACGACAGGGCTTTATGGCTACACCTTC
TRBD2,TRBJ2-1,few,TRBV24-1,CATSDKGLGGEQFF,TGTGCCACCAGTGACAAAGGACTAGGAGGTGAGCAGTTCTTC
.,TRBJ1-2,few,TRBV9,CASSPPPGSYGYTF,TGTGCCAGCAGCCCTCCACCGGGGAGCTATGGCTACACCTTC